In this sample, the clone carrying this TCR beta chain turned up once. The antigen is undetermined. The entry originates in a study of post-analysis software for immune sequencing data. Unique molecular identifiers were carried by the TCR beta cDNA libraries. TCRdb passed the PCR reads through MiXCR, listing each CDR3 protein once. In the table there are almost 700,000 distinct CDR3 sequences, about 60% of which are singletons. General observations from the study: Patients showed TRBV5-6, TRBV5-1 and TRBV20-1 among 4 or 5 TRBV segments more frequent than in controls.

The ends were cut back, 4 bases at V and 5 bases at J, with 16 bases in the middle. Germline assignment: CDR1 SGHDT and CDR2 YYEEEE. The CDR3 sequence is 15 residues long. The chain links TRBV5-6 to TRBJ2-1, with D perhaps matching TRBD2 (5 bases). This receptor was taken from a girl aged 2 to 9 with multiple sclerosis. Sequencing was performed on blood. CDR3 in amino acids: CASSRPAGLNNEQFF. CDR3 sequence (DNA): TGTGCCAGCAGCCGACCGGCGGGCCTAAACAATGAGCAGTTCTTC.